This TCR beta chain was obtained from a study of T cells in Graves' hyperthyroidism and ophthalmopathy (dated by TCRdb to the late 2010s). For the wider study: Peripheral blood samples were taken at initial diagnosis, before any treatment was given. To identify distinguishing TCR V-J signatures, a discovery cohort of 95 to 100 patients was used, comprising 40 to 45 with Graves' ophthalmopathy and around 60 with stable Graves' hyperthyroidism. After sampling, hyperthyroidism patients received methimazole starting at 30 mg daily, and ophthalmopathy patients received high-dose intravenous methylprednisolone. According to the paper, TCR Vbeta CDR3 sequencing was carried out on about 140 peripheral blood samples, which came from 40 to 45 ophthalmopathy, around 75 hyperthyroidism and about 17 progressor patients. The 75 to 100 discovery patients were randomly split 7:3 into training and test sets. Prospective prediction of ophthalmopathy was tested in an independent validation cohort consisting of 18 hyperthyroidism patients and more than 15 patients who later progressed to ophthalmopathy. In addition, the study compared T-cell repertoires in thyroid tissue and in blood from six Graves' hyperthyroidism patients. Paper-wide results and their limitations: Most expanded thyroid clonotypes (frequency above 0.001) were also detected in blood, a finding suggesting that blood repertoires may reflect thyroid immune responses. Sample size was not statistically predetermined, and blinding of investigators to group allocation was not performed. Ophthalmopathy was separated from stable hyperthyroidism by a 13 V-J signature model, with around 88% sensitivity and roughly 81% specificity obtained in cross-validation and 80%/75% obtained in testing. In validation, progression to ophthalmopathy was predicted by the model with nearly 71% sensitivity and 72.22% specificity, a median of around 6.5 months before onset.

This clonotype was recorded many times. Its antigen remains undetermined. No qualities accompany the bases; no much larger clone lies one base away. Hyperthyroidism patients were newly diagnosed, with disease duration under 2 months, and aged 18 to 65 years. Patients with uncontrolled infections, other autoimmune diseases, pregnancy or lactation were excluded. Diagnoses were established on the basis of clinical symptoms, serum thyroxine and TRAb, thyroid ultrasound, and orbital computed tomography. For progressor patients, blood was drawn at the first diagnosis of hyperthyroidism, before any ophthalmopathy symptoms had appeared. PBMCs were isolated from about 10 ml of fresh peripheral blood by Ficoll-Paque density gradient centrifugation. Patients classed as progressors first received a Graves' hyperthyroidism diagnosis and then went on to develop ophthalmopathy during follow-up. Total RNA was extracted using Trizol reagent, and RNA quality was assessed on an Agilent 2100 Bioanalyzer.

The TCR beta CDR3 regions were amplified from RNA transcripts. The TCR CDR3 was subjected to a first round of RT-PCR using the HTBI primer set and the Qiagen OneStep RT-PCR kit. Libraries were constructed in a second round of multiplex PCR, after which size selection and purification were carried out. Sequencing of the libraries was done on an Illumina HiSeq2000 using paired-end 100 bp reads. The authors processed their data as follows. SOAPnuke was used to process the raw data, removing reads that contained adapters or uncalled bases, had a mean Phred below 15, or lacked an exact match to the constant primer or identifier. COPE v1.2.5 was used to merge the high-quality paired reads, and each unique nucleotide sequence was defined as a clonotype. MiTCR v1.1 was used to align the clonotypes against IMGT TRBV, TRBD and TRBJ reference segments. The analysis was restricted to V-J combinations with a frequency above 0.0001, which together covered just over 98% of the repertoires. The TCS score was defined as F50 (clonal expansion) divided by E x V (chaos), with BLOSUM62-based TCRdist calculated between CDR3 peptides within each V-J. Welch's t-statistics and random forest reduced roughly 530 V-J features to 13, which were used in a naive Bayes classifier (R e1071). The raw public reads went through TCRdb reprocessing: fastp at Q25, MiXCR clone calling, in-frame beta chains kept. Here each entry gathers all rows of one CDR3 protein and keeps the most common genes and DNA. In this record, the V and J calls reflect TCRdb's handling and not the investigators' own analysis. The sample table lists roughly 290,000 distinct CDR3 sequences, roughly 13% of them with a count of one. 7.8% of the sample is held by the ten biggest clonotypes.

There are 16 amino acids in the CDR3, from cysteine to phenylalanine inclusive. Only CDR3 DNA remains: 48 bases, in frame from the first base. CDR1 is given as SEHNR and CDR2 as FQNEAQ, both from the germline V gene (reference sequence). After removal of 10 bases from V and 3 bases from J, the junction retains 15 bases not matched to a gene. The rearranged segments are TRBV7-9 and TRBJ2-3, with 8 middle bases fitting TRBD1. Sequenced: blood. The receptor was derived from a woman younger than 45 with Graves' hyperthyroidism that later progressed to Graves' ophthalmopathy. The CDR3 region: CATAPGRGHSTDTQYF. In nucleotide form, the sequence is TGTGCCACCGCGCCGGGCAGGGGGCATTCGACAGATACGCAGTATTTT.